The 27 T cell receptor beta chains below come from one sample, sequenced in a study of identical twins. MiXCR, applied by TCRdb to the 5' RACE reads, yields one record per CDR3 protein. The sample contains under 800,000 distinct CDR3 sequences, around 21% of which appear only once. These sequences were also reported in another study, on T cells expressing NK-cell markers.

The specimen was PBMCs. Receptors originate from a woman between 18 and 29 years old in good health.

The V call is TRBV6-2 or TRBV6-3, the J call TRBJ2-7; TRBD2 matches 7 bases. The J segment lost 0 bases and the V segment lost 6 bases, leaving 8 bases of the junction unmatched. The CDR3 contains 15 residues. The germline V gene encodes CDR1 MNHEY and CDR2 SVGEGT. The CDR3 DNA sequence: TGTGCCAGCAGCCCGACTAGCCTCAGCTCCTACGAGCAGTACTTC. Protein sequence: CASSPTSLSSYEQYF.

This clonotype was counted at least ten times. This CDR3 is CSASNTEAFF. DNA for the CDR3: TGCAGTGCCTCGAACACTGAAGCTTTCTTT. This rearrangement joins TRBV20-1 to TRBJ1-1; D not certain. Germline values: CDR1 DFQATT, CDR2 SNEGSKA (reference sequence). The CDR3 is made up of 10 amino acids. V lost 6 bases to trimming and J lost 1 base, with 3 bases between them.

The chain carries TRBV10-3 and TRBJ1-2; D unclear. V lost 4 bases to trimming and J lost 7 bases, with 7 bases between them. CDR1 and CDR2 (germline): ENHRY, SYGVKD. This CDR3 is 11 amino acids long. CDR3 amino acids: CAISGTAGYTF. CDR3 nucleotides: TGTGCCATCAGTGGGACCGCTGGCTACACCTTC.

The chain employs TRBV27 and TRBJ1-1; no firm D call. Germline loops: CDR1 MNHEY, CDR2 SMNVEV (reference sequence). The CDR3 sequence is 12 residues long. V was pared by 0 bases and J by 11 bases, with 10 bases between. CDR3: CASSLSEGTAFF. The CDR3 DNA follows: TGTGCCAGCAGTTTATCGGAGGGTACGGCTTTCTTT.

The chain joins TRBV3-1 to TRBJ1-1, with D tentatively TRBD1 (5 bases). This CDR3 comprises 16 residues. CDR1 is LGHDT and CDR2 is YNNKEL in the germline V gene (reference sequence). The V end lost 1 base, the J end lost 0 bases, and 12 bases lay between the germline ends. This CDR3 reads CASSQGMTDLNTEAFF. The CDR3 coding sequence is TGTGCCAGCAGCCAAGGTATGACAGACTTGAACACTGAAGCTTTCTTT.

This clonotype was counted only a few times. The chain recombines TRBV20-1 with TRBJ1-2; unclear D gene. CDR3 size: 12 residues. Germline CDR1 reads DFQATT; CDR2 reads SNEGSKA (reference sequence). V lost 3 bases to trimming and J lost 2 bases, with 7 bases between them. The CDR3 region is CSASSGNYGYTF. The CDR3 DNA reads TGCAGTGCTAGCTCGGGGAACTATGGCTACACCTTC.

This clonotype showed up just a few times. The chain carries TRBV15 and TRBJ2-3; the D is unclear. Deletions cut 3 bases from V and 5 bases from J, with 3 bases between. The germline CDR1 and CDR2 sequences are LNHNV and YYDKDF (reference sequence). This CDR3 is 11 amino acids long. DNA of the CDR3: TGTGCCACCAGCAGTCGAGATACGCAGTATTTT. It specifies CATSSRDTQYF.

This clonotype was observed at least ten times. V usage is TRBV20-1 and J usage is TRBJ1-1; TRBD1 might be the D (6 bases). Trimming shortened V by 6 bases and J by 6 bases, and 14 bases separated the two germline ends. Looked up from germline, CDR1 is DFQATT and CDR2 is SNEGSKA (reference sequence). The CDR3 spans 12 residues. For the CDR3, the DNA is TGCAGTGCCTCGTTAGGGGGGCCTGAAGCTTTCTTT. Translation: CSASLGGPEAFF.

This clonotype was picked up a small number of times. The chain recombines TRBV20-1 with TRBJ2-5; TRBD2 matches 7 bases. This CDR3 has 13 residues. The V segment lost 1 base and the J segment 7 bases; nucleotides outside the gene matches: 6. The germline V gene has CDR1 DFQATT and CDR2 SNEGSKA (reference sequence). CDR3 sequence reads: CSARAGGTGTQYF. CDR3 nucleotides: TGCAGTGCTAGAGCGGGAGGAACGGGGACCCAGTACTTC.

The rearrangement links TRBV20-1 to TRBJ2-5, with 8 bases fitting TRBD2. V was pared by 5 bases and J by 5 bases, with 13 bases of the junction left unmatched. The length of the CDR3 is 15 residues. The germline V gene has CDR1 DFQATT and CDR2 SNEGSKA (reference sequence). The CDR3 loop is CSAQLGAGVGETQYF. The CDR3 DNA reads as TGCAGTGCTCAACTCGGAGCGGGAGTGGGTGAGACCCAGTACTTC.

This clonotype has a handful of counts. The rearrangement uses TRBV12-3 or TRBV12-4 and TRBJ1-2; no clear D gene. This CDR3 contains 12 residues. Trimming took 0 bases from V and 7 from J, leaving 6 bases between them. This chain's CDR3 is CASSLADAGYTF. CDR3 coding DNA: TGTGCCAGCAGTTTAGCGGATGCTGGCTACACCTTC.

Only a few counts were recorded for this clonotype. The V gene is TRBV6-1, the J gene TRBJ2-2; 9 bases agree with TRBD1. Germline CDR1 MNHNS, CDR2 SASEGT. Losses at the gene ends were 8 bases for V and 3 bases for J; bases not matched to a gene: 4. The CDR3 is 14 residues long. CDR3 loop: CASSGTGYTGELFF. In DNA, the CDR3 is TGTGCCAGCTCCGGGACAGGGTACACCGGGGAGCTGTTTTTT.

The chain employs TRBV19 and TRBJ2-2; TRBD2 matches 16 bases. CDR1 and CDR2 (germline): LNHDA, SQIVND (reference sequence). The CDR3 has 19 amino acids. With 5 bases clipped from V and 5 bases from J, the junction kept 11 bases outside the gene matches. The CDR3 is CASSAHPGTSGRATGELFF. In nucleotides, the CDR3 is TGTGCCAGTAGTGCCCACCCCGGGACTAGCGGGAGGGCGACCGGGGAGCTGTTTTTT.

In this sample, this clonotype turned up many times. The V call is TRBV11-2, the J call TRBJ1-1, with 9 positions matching TRBD1. In germline, CDR1 is SGHAT, CDR2 FQNNGV. J lost 0 bases, V lost 4 bases, and 15 bases had no gene match. The CDR3 spans 19 residues. The DNA of the CDR3 is TGTGCCAGCAGCTCCAGGGGAGAAGGGACAGGGAGGTTGAACACTGAAGCTTTCTTT. It translates to CASSSRGEGTGRLNTEAFF.

This chain joins TRBV29-1 and TRBJ2-3, with 7 bases that match TRBD2. Germline values: CDR1 SQVTM, CDR2 ANQGSEA. J was trimmed by 4 bases and V by 7 bases; bases with no gene match: 8. The CDR3 runs to 13 residues. The CDR3 DNA reads TGCAGCGAGATGAGCGGGACGGCAGATACGCAGTATTTT. Amino acids: CSEMSGTADTQYF.

This sequence joins TRBV6-2 or TRBV6-3 and TRBJ2-7; 9 bases match TRBD2. The CDR3 spans 14 residues. The V gene end was trimmed by 7 bases and the J gene end by 4 bases; junction bases not matched to a gene: 8. Germline CDR1 and CDR2: MNHEY and SVGEGT. This CDR3 reads CASTTGLAGYEQYF. The CDR3 bases are TGTGCCAGCACCACGGGGCTAGCGGGATACGAGCAGTACTTC.

This clonotype has ten or more counts. The chain recombines TRBV12-3 or TRBV12-4 with TRBJ1-2; D gene uncertain. Trimming left V 0 bases short and J 2 bases short, with 4 bases between. The CDR3 runs 13 residues. The CDR3 DNA follows: TGTGCCAGCAGTTTAGCGGCCAACTATGGCTACACCTTC. Translated, it gives CASSLAANYGYTF.

The chain is built from TRBV7-3 and TRBJ2-1, with TRBD2 matching 12 bases. CDR1 is SGHTA and CDR2 is FQGTGA in the germline V gene. The trim removed 5 bases at V and 4 bases at J, leaving 6 bases unmatched. The CDR3 loop spans 16 amino acids. The CDR3 bases are TGTGCCAGCAGCACATCCGGGACTAGCGGGTACAATGAGCAGTTCTTC. Protein sequence: CASSTSGTSGYNEQFF.

V is TRBV20-1 and J is TRBJ2-7; tentative D call: TRBD1 (6 bases). Between the trimmed V and J ends, which lost 6 bases and 3 bases, there was a span of 15 bases. This CDR3 has 13 residues. The germline V gene encodes CDR1 DFQATT and CDR2 SNEGSKA (reference sequence). CDR3 loop: CSARGPDIYEQYF. In nucleotides, the CDR3 is TGCAGTGCCAGGGGACCGGACATCTACGAGCAGTACTTC.

The rearrangement uses TRBV11-2 and TRBJ1-2; 9 bases map to TRBD1. The germline gives CDR1 SGHAT, CDR2 FQNNGV. The CDR3 runs to 17 residues. Germline trimming cut 5 bases from V and 2 bases from J; bases unmatched to any gene: 12. The CDR3 spells CASSGGSPGQGNYGYTF. The CDR3 bases are TGTGCCAGCAGCGGGGGATCGCCGGGACAGGGAAACTATGGCTACACCTTC.

The chain has TRBV12-3 or TRBV12-4 and TRBJ2-2; D unclear. V lost 6 bases to trimming and J lost 2 bases, with 7 bases between them. The length of the CDR3 is 13 residues. The CDR3 nucleotides read TGTGCCAGCAGGCTCCATAACACCGGGGAGCTGTTTTTT. Encoded protein: CASRLHNTGELFF.

The table lists this clonotype with a few counts. The rearrangement joins TRBV5-5 to TRBJ2-4; D gene uncertain. The germline gives CDR1 SGHKS, CDR2 YYEKEE (reference sequence). The length of the CDR3 is 15 residues. Trimming removed 5 bases at V and 7 bases at J, with 19 bases between. The CDR3, as DNA: TGTGCCAGCAGTTTGAAAGGGATAGTAAAGAACATTCAGTACTTC. This translates into CASSLKGIVKNIQYF.

This chain joins TRBV12-3 or TRBV12-4 and TRBJ2-2; D remains unclear. The CDR3 extends over 14 amino acids. V was clipped by 5 bases and J by 5 bases, with 12 bases between them. CDR3 amino acids: CASSPPPQTGELFF. Written as DNA, the CDR3 is TGTGCCAGCAGTCCCCCCCCTCAGACCGGGGAGCTGTTTTTT.

The table lists this clonotype with many counts. The V call is TRBV5-1, the J call TRBJ2-1; no clear D gene. The CDR3 spans 14 residues. Germline CDR1 and CDR2: SGHRS and YFSETQ. Trimming left V 2 bases short and J 3 bases short, with 9 bases between. The CDR3 DNA follows: TGCGCCAGCAGCTTTTCCCCCGACTACAATGAGCAGTTCTTC. This sequence encodes CASSFSPDYNEQFF.

This clonotype was detected ten times or more. The chain combines TRBV5-1 with TRBJ1-5, with D possibly being TRBD1 (5 bases). The CDR3 sequence is 15 residues long. V was clipped by 0 bases and J by 4 bases, with 11 bases between them. Looked up from germline, CDR1 is SGHRS and CDR2 is YFSETQ. The CDR3 protein is CASSLGQGDNQPQHF. CDR3 nucleotide sequence: TGCGCCAGCAGCTTGGGGCAGGGAGATAATCAGCCCCAGCATTTT.

The V gene is TRBV20-1, the J gene TRBJ2-7; 7 bases are a match to TRBD2. Germline V gene sequence: CDR1 DFQATT, CDR2 SNEGSKA (reference sequence). After removal of 6 bases from V and 6 bases from J, the junction contained 8 bases not matched to a gene. This CDR3 region has 12 residues. In DNA, the CDR3 is TGCAGTGCGGGGAGGGACTTCTCCGAGCAGTACTTC. It specifies CSAGRDFSEQYF.

V usage is TRBV6-1 and J usage is TRBJ2-7; 7 bases align to TRBD2. The germline CDR1 and CDR2 sequences are MNHNS and SASEGT. The length of the CDR3 is 12 residues. Losses at the gene ends were 6 bases for V and 7 bases for J; bases not matched to a gene: 6. Written as DNA, the CDR3 is TGTGCCAGCAGGCCGGGAGGAGGTGAGCAGTACTTC. Translation: CASRPGGGEQYF.